These 17 T cell receptor beta chains came from one sample sequenced in a study of cytomegalovirus exposure and HLA in healthy donors. It was with 60 Vbeta and 13 Jbeta primers that the PCR ran. The data were produced by immunoSEQ multiplex PCR, yet TCRdb's version contains in-frame clones alone and is incomplete. The sample yields about 110,000 clones, more than 65% seen once. Sample: PBMCs. These receptors were collected from a boy under 18 in good health and CMV-seronegative.

The gene calls are TRBV6-1 and TRBJ2-2, with TRBD2 identical over 9 bases. The germline V gene encodes CDR1 MNHNS and CDR2 SASEGT. The CDR3 has 16 residues. The junction had 9 bases not matched to a gene; V was cut back by 4 bases and J by 6 bases. The CDR3 bases are TGTGCCAGCAGTGGCGGGAGGGCCAAATACGCCGGGGAGCTGTTTTTT. Translation: CASSGGRAKYAGELFF.

This clone was detected a few times. The CDR3 DNA follows: TGTGCCAGGGACTCAGGGGTCGGAAACTATGGCTACACCTTC. Translated: CARDSGVGNYGYTF. V gene TRBV2 combines with J gene TRBJ1-2; the D gene is possibly TRBD1 (6 bases). V lost 9 bases, J lost 2 bases, and 16 bases lay in between. The length of the CDR3 is 14 residues. CDR1 and CDR2 (germline): SNHLY, FYNNEI. Supplemented by reference TRBV2 and TRBJ1-2, the full variable domain reads EPEVTQTPSHQVTQMGQEVILRCVPISNHLYFYWYRQILGQKVEFLVSFYNNEISEKSEIFDDQFSVERPDGSNFTLKIRSTKLEDSAMYFCARDSGVGNYGYTFGSGTRLTVV.

The rearrangement uses TRBV7-2 and TRBJ1-2; 7 bases fit TRBD1. The CDR3 covers 15 residues. The V and J ends lost 5 bases and 3 bases, in that order; junction bases with no gene match: 9. Looked up from germline, CDR1 is SGHTA and CDR2 is FQGNSA. CDR3 sequence: CASSPPQGSYYGYTF. CDR3 sequence (DNA): TGTGCCAGCAGCCCCCCACAGGGGTCGTACTATGGCTACACCTTC. The whole variable domain, remainder taken from reference TRBV7-2 and TRBJ1-2, is GAGVSQSPSNKVTEKGKDVELRCDPISGHTALYWYRQSLGQGLEFLIYFQGNSAPDKSGLPSDRFSAERTGGSVSTLTIQRTQQEDSAVYLCASSPPQGSYYGYTFGSGTRLTVV.

This chain links TRBV7-3 with TRBJ2-1, with 8 bases identical to TRBD1. The germline gives CDR1 SGHTA, CDR2 FQGTGA. The CDR3 is made up of 16 amino acids. The junction had 11 bases not matched to a gene; V was cut back by 3 bases and J by 7 bases. The CDR3 bases are TGTGCCAGCAGCTTTCAGGCCCAGGGGGCGTCAAATGAGCAGTTCTTC. Translating gives CASSFQAQGASNEQFF. Full variable domain (remainder filled in from reference TRBV7-3 and TRBJ2-1): GAGVSQTPSNKVTEKGKYVELRCDPISGHTALYWYRQSLGQGPEFLIYFQGTGAADDSGLPNDRFFAVRPEGSVSTLKIQRTERGDSAVYLCASSFQAQGASNEQFFGPGTRLTVL.

This clone was found a few times. CDR3 residues: CAWSVLKETQYF. In DNA form, the CDR3 reads TGTGCCTGGAGTGTACTGAAAGAGACCCAGTACTTC. The chain carries TRBV30 and TRBJ2-5, with no clear D. CDR1 is GTSNPN, CDR2 SVGIG, per germline (reference sequence). With 0 bases removed from V and 3 bases from J, the gap between germline ends came to 5 bases. The CDR3 runs 12 residues. Full variable domain (remainder filled in from reference TRBV30 and TRBJ2-5): SQTIHQWPATLVQPVGSPLSLECTVEGTSNPNLYWYRQAAGRGLQLLFYSVGIGQISSEVPQNLSASRPQDRQFILSSKKLLLSDSGFYLCAWSVLKETQYFGPGTRLLVL.

The chain has TRBV2 and TRBJ2-1, with 7 bases fitting TRBD2. In germline, CDR1 is SNHLY, CDR2 FYNNEI. This CDR3 comprises 15 residues. V lost 6 bases, J lost 0 bases, and 5 bases stayed unmatched. The CDR3 loop is CASRSGMSSYNEQFF. The CDR3, as DNA: TGTGCCAGCAGGAGCGGGATGAGCTCCTACAATGAGCAGTTCTTC. The full variable domain, completed using reference TRBV2 and TRBJ2-1, is EPEVTQTPSHQVTQMGQEVILRCVPISNHLYFYWYRQILGQKVEFLVSFYNNEISEKSEIFDDQFSVERPDGSNFTLKIRSTKLEDSAMYFCASRSGMSSYNEQFFGPGTRLTVL.

The chain has TRBV5-1 and TRBJ2-7; possible D gene TRBD1, 6 bases. The V and J ends lost 5 bases and 2 bases respectively, with 17 bases between them. Germline loops: CDR1 SGHRS, CDR2 YFSETQ. The CDR3 consists of 15 residues. CDR3 coding DNA: TGCGCCAGCAGTCTCACCAGGACAGAGACCTACGAGCAGTACTTC. Translating it yields CASSLTRTETYEQYF.

The chain recombines TRBV9 with TRBJ2-7; the match to TRBD2 covers 9 bases. In germline, CDR1 is SGDLS, CDR2 YYNGEE. V gave up 0 bases and J gave up 1 base; unmatched junction bases: 2. The CDR3 covers 15 residues. CDR3 loop: CASSVGSGGSYEQYF. In DNA form, the CDR3 reads TGTGCCAGCAGCGTAGGAAGCGGGGGGTCCTACGAGCAGTACTTC.

V is TRBV7-8 and J is TRBJ2-1, with 10 bases aligning to TRBD2. V shed 1 base, J shed 3 bases, and the junction held 9 bases outside the gene matches. The germline V gene encodes CDR1 SGHVS and CDR2 FQNEAQ. The CDR3 sequence is 18 residues long. In nucleotides, the CDR3 is TGTGCCAGCAGCTTAGGCGGACCGGGACTAGCGAACTACAATGAGCAGTTCTTC. Encoded protein: CASSLGGPGLANYNEQFF. Complete variable domain (other parts from reference TRBV7-8 and TRBJ2-1): GAGVSQSPRYKVAKRGQDVALRCDPISGHVSLFWYQQALGQGPEFLTYFQNEAQLDKSGLPSDRFFAERPEGSVSTLKIQRTQQEDSAVYLCASSLGGPGLANYNEQFFGPGTRLTVL.

V gene TRBV5-4 combines with J gene TRBJ2-3; the match to TRBD1 covers 9 bases. After removal of 5 bases from V and 8 bases from J, the junction contained 6 bases not matched to a gene. The CDR3 spans 13 residues. CDR1 and CDR2 (germline): SGHNT, YYREEE (reference sequence). The CDR3 nucleotides read TGTGCCAGCAGATTACAGGGGGCAGGTACGCAGTATTTT. It translates to CASRLQGAGTQYF.

The chain couples TRBV6-5 to TRBJ1-1; 8 bases line up with TRBD1. Germline lookup yields CDR1 MNHEY and CDR2 SVGAGI. CDR3 length equals 13 residues. V shed 10 bases, J shed 6 bases, and the junction held 10 bases outside the gene matches. CDR3 in amino acids: CATLGQGRAEAFF. CDR3 in DNA: TGTGCCACCCTAGGACAGGGTAGAGCTGAAGCTTTCTTT.

This clone was recorded a few times. The V call is TRBV5-4, the J call TRBJ2-7; D is ambiguous. The V gene lost 3 bases and the J gene lost 0 bases, with 19 bases spanning the gap. Germline values: CDR1 SGHNT, CDR2 YYREEE (reference sequence). The length of the CDR3 is 17 residues. CDR3 bases: TGTGCCAGCAGCTCCGCCCCTCGCGGCGCCACCTCCTACGAGCAGTACTTC. Translated: CASSSAPRGATSYEQYF.

CDR3 nucleotides: TGTGCCTGGAACACTCGACAGGGCAAGGGCACTGAAGCTTTCTTT. Residues: CAWNTRQGKGTEAFF. The rearrangement links TRBV30 to TRBJ1-1; 7 positions agree with TRBD1. The CDR3 has 15 amino acids. Germline-derived CDR1 and CDR2 are GTSNPN and SVGIG (reference sequence). J gave up 4 bases and V 4 bases, and 12 bases lay outside the gene matches.

The chain employs TRBV5-1 and TRBJ2-4; D ambiguous. The V end lost 5 bases, the J end lost 4 bases, and 10 bases lay between the germline ends. The CDR3 is 13 amino acids. Looked up from germline, CDR1 is SGHRS and CDR2 is YFSETQ. CDR3 bases: TGCGCCAGCAGTGGAGATCCGAAAAACATTCAGTACTTC. Amino acids: CASSGDPKNIQYF.

This sequence joins TRBV6-5 and TRBJ2-3, with 9 bases lining up with TRBD2. Germline trimming cut 8 bases from V and 4 bases from J; bases unmatched to any gene: 10. The CDR3 totals 15 residues. The germline CDR1 and CDR2 sequences are MNHEY and SVGAGI. The CDR3 region is CASQVVGGGADTQYF. For the CDR3, the DNA is TGTGCCAGCCAGGTGGTAGGCGGGGGGGCAGATACGCAGTATTTT.

The rearrangement links TRBV7-9 to TRBJ1-1; 9 positions match TRBD1. Germline CDR1 and CDR2: SEHNR and FQNEAQ (reference sequence). CDR3 length: 17 residues. V was clipped by 6 bases and J by 5 bases; unmatched bases: 16. The CDR3 nucleotides are TGTGCCAGCAGACTGATCTGGGGACAGGGAATTGGGACTGAAGCTTTCTTT. This gives the protein CASRLIWGQGIGTEAFF.

The chain recombines TRBV11-1 with TRBJ1-4; D gene uncertain. V dropped 3 bases and J dropped 5 bases, with 7 bases sitting between them. The CDR3 runs 13 residues. The germline CDR1 and CDR2 sequences are SGHAT and FQDESV (reference sequence). CDR3 nucleotides: TGTGCCAGCAGCTTCCGTCCGAATGAAAAACTGTTTTTT. The encoded protein is CASSFRPNEKLFF.